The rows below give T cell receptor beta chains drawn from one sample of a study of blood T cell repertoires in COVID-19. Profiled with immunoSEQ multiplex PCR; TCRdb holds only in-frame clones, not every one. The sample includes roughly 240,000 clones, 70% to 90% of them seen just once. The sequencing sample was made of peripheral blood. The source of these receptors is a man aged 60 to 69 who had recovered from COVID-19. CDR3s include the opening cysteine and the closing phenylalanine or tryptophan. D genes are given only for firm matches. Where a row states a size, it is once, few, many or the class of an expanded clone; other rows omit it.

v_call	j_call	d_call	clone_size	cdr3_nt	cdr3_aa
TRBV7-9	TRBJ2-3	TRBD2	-	TGTGCCAGCAGCCGGACTAGCGGTGTTACAGATACGCAGTATTTT	CASSRTSGVTDTQYF
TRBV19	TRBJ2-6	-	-	TGTGCCAGTAAACCTCAGCTCCAGGGTGCAGGGGCCAACGTCCTGACTTTC	CASKPQLQGAGANVLTF
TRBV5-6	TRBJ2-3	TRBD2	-	TGTGCCAGCAGGCTAGCGGGAGATACGCAGTATTTT	CASRLAGDTQYF
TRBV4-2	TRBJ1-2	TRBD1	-	TGTGCCAGCAGCCAAGATTCAGGGGGCATCGGCTACACCTTC	CASSQDSGGIGYTF
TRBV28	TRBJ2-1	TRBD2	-	TGTGCCAGCAGCCCGGCCGGGACTAGGTCACATGAGCAGTTCTTC	CASSPAGTRSHEQFF
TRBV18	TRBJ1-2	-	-	TGTGCCAGCTCCCCATTGGGAGGGGATTTCTATGGCTACACCTTC	CASSPLGGDFYGYTF
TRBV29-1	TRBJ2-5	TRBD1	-	TGCAGCGCACGACAGGGTCAAGAGACCCAGTACTTC	CSARQGQETQYF
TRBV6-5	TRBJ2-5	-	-	TGTGCCAGCAGGGTGGAGGGGAAGTTGACGGAGACCCAGTACTTC	CASRVEGKLTETQYF
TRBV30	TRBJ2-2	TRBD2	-	TGTGCCTCCGATACTAGCGGGGGTTTCTGGGAGCTGTTTTTT	CASDTSGGFWELFF
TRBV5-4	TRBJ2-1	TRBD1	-	TGTGCCAGCAGCTTGGCCTCGACAGGGATCGATGAGCAGTTCTTC	CASSLASTGIDEQFF
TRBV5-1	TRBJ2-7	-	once	TGCGCCAGCAGCTTGAAGACTGATACCTACGAGCAGTACTTC	CASSLKTDTYEQYF
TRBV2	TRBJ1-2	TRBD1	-	TGTGCCAGCAGTGGGACAGGGCCGAATGGCTACACCTTC	CASSGTGPNGYTF
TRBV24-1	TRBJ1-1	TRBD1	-	TGTGCCACCAGTGATGGGGACAGTCGGGCTTTCTTT	CATSDGDSRAFF
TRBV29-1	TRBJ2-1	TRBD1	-	TGCAGCGGGGCCGGAGGGACAGGGGGACACGGGGGTGGTCGCAATGAGCAGTTCTTC	CSGAGGTGGHGGGRNEQFF
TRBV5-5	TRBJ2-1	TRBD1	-	TGTGCCAGCAGCTTGGGGGACAGGGGGCTCGACAATGAGCAGTTCTTC	CASSLGDRGLDNEQFF
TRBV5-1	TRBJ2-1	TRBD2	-	TGCGCCAGCAGCCCCGGGACTAGCGGAAACAATGAGCAGTTCTTC	CASSPGTSGNNEQFF